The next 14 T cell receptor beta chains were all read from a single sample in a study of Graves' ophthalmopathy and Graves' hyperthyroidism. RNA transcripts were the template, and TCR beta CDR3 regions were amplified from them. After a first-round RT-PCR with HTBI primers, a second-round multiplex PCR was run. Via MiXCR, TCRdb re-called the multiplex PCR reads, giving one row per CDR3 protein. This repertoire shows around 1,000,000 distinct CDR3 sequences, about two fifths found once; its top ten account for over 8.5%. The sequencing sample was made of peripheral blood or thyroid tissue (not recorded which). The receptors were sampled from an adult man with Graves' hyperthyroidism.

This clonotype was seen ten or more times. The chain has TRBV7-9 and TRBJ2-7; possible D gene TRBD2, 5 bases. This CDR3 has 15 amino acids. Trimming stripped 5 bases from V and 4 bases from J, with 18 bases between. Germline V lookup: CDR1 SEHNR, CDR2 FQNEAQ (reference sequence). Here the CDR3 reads CASSPREGTPYEQYF. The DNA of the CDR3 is TGTGCCAGCAGCCCTAGAGAGGGTACCCCTTACGAGCAGTACTTC.

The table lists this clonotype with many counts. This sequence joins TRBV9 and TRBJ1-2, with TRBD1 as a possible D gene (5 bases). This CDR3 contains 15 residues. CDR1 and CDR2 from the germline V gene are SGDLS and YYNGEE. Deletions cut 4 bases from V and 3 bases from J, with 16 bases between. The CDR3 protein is CASSLAAGLDYGYTF. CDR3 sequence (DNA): TGTGCCAGCAGCTTGGCAGCGGGGCTCGACTATGGCTACACCTTC. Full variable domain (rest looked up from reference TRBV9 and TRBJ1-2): DSGVTQTPKHLITATGQRVTLRCSPRSGDLSVYWYQQSLDQGLQFLIQYYNGEERAKGNILERFSAQQFPDLHSELNLSSLELGDSALYFCASSLAAGLDYGYTFGSGTRLTVV.

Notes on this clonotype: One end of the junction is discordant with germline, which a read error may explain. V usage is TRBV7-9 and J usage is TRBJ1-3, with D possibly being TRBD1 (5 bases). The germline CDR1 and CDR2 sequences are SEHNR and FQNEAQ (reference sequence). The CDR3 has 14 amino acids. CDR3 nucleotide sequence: TGTGCCAGCGGCAAAAGAGGGACTGGAAGCACCATATATTTT. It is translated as CASGKRGTGSTIYF.

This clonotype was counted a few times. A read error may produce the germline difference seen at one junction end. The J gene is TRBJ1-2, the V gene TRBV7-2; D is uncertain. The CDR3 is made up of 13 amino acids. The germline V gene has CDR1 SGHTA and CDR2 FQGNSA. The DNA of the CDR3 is TGTGCCAGCAGCTTGGAGGGTAACTATGGCTACGCCTTC. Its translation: CASSLEGNYGYAF. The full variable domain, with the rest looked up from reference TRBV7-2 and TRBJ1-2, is GAGVSQSPSNKVTEKGKDVELRCDPISGHTALYWYRQSLGQGLEFLIYFQGNSAPDKSGLPSDRFSAERTGGSVSTLTIQRTQQEDSAVYLCASSLEGNYGYAFGSGTRLTVV.

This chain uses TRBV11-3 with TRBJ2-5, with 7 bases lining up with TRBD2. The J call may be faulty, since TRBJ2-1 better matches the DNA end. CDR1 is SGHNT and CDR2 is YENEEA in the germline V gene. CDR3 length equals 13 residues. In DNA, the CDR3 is TGTGCCAGCAGCTTACTAGCGGACCGTGAGCAGTTCTTC. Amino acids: CASSLLADREQFF.

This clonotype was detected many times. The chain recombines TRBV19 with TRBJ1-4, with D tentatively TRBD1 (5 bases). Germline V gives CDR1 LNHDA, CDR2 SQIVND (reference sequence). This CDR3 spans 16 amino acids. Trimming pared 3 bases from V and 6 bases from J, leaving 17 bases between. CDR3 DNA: TGTGCCAGTAGTATGCCGTTGACAGCCGTTCATGAAAAACTGTTTTTT. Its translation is CASSMPLTAVHEKLFF.

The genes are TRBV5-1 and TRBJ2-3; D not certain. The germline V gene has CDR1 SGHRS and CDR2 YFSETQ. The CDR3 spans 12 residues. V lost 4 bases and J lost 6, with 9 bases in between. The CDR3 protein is CASSQNTDTQYF. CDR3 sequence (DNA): TGCGCCAGCAGCCAGAACACGGATACGCAGTATTTT.

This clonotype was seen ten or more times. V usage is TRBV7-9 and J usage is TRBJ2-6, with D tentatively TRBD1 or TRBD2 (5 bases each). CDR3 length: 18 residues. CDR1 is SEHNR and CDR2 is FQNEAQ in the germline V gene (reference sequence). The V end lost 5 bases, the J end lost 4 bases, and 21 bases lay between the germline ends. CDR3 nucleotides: TGTGCCAGCAGCAAAGGGACCCACACCGTGTCAGGGGCCAACGTCCTGACTTTC. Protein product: CASSKGTHTVSGANVLTF.

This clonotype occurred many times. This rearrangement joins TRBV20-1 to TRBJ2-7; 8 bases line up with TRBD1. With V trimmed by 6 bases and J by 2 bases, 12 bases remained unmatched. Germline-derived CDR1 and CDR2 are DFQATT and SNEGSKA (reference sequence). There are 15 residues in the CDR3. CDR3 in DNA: TGCAGTGCCACTCCCGGGACAGGTGGGACCTACGAGCAGTACTTC. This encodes CSATPGTGGTYEQYF.

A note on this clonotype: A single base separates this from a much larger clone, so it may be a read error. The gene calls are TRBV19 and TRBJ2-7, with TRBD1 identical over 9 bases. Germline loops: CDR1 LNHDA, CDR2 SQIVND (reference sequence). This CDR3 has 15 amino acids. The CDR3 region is CASTLSGQGWTEQCF. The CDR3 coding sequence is TGTGCCAGTACCCTCTCGGGACAGGGTTGGACCGAGCAGTGCTTC. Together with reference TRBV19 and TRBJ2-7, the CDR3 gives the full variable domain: DGGITQSPKYLFRKEGQNVTLSCEQNLNHDAMYWYRQDPGQGLRLIYYSQIVNDFQKGDIAEGYSVSREKKESFPLTVTSAQKNPTAFYLCASTLSGQGWTEQCFGPGTRLTVT.

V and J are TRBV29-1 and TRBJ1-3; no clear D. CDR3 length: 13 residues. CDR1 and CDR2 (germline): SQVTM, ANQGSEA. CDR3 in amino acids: CSWSVLGGNTIYF. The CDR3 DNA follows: TGCAGTTGGTCGGTCTTGGGTGGAAACACCATATATTTT.

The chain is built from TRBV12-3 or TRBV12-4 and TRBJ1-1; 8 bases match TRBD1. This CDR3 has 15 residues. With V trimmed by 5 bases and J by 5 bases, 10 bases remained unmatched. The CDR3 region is CASSPLDRGDTEAFF. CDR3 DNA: TGTGCCAGCAGTCCCCTAGACAGGGGAGATACTGAAGCTTTCTTT.

The CDR3: CASSPWGRLNEKLFF. CDR3 nucleotides: TGCGCCAGCAGCCCCTGGGGCCGGCTTAATGAAAAACTGTTTTTT. The rearrangement links TRBV4-1 to TRBJ1-4; D is possibly TRBD1 (5 bases). The CDR3 loop spans 15 amino acids. Germline CDR1 and CDR2: MGHRA and YSYEKL. Trimming stripped 4 bases from V and 4 bases from J, with 13 bases between.

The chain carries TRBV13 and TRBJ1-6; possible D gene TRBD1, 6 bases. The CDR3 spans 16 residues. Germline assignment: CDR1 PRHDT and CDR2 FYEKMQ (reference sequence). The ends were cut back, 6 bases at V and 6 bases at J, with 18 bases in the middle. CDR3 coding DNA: TGTGCCAGCAGTGTAGCCGGGACAAGACTTAATTCACCCCTCCACTTT. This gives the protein CASSVAGTRLNSPLHF.